These 31 T cell receptor beta chains were sequenced from one sample in a study of T cell responses to AZD1222 COVID-19 vaccine (dated by TCRdb to about 2021). The time point label, read with the paper, signifies: baseline before first vaccination. The library was made by the immunoSEQ multiplex PCR assay. The clones in this table, taken by TCRdb from immuneACCESS, are in-frame only. Not every clone is retained; where verified, under half of the shortfall comes from an unresolved V gene, and the cause of the rest is unknown. In all, the sample holds more than 65,000 clones, and 85% to 90% of those were seen once. The top ten constitute around 6.7% of the sample. The sample here was peripheral blood, taken on day 0 of AZD1222 vaccination. All receptors derive from an adult in good health.

The chain recombines TRBV29-1 with TRBJ2-5; D gene uncertain. Deletions cut 1 base from V and 5 bases from J, with 14 bases between. Per the germline V gene, CDR1 is SQVTM and CDR2 is ANQGSEA. The CDR3 spans 14 residues. The CDR3 sequence: CSVEVPPAQETQYF. The CDR3 bases are TGCAGCGTTGAAGTCCCCCCAGCCCAGGAGACCCAGTACTTC.

J is TRBJ1-2 and V is TRBV7-9; D is perhaps TRBD1 (5 bases). Trimming pared 5 bases from V and 3 bases from J, leaving 13 bases between. Germline V gene sequence: CDR1 SEHNR, CDR2 FQNEAQ (reference sequence). The CDR3 contains 14 residues. The CDR3 here is CASSPGAGDYGYTF. The CDR3, as DNA: TGTGCCAGCAGCCCGGGCGCGGGGGACTATGGCTACACCTTC. The full variable domain, in which reference TRBV7-9 and TRBJ1-2 provide the parts outside the CDR3, is DTGVSQNPRHKITKRGQNVTFRCDPISEHNRLYWYRQTLGQGPEFLTYFQNEAQLEKSRLLSDRFSAERPKGSFSTLEIQRTEQGDSAMYLCASSPGAGDYGYTFGSGTRLTVV.

The chain joins TRBV5-1 to TRBJ2-2, with a tentative D call TRBD2 (5 bases). CDR3 length: 15 residues. With 4 bases removed from V and 2 bases from J, the gap between germline ends came to 12 bases. Per germline, CDR1 SGHRS and CDR2 YFSETQ. CDR3 coding DNA: TGCGCCAGCAGCCGGGGTCAAGAAAACACCGGGGAGCTGTTTTTT. This encodes CASSRGQENTGELFF.

A remark on this clone: The sample carries other DNA sequences with the same CDR3. The rearrangement joins TRBV7-2 to TRBJ1-5, with a possible D match to TRBD1 (5 bases). Germline V CDR1 and CDR2: SGHTA, FQGNSA. V lost 1 base and J 2 bases, leaving 9 bases between the germline ends. This CDR3 is 15 amino acids long. CDR3 loop: CASSLGGLGNQPQHF. CDR3 nucleotides: TGTGCCAGCAGCTTAGGGGGGTTAGGCAATCAGCCCCAGCATTTT. Complete variable domain (other parts from reference TRBV7-2 and TRBJ1-5): GAGVSQSPSNKVTEKGKDVELRCDPISGHTALYWYRQSLGQGLEFLIYFQGNSAPDKSGLPSDRFSAERTGGSVSTLTIQRTQQEDSAVYLCASSLGGLGNQPQHFGDGTRLSIL.

The chain carries TRBV27 and TRBJ1-2; D is unclear. The CDR3 covers 15 residues. V was shortened by 0 bases and J by 2 bases, with 10 bases between the two germline ends. Germline V gene lookup returns CDR1 MNHEY and CDR2 SMNVEV (reference sequence). The CDR3 nucleotides are TGTGCCAGCAGTTTATCGCAGAGGCCCAACTATGGCTACACCTTC. Its translation is CASSLSQRPNYGYTF.

The chain employs TRBV28 and TRBJ1-2; no reliable D call. Trimming left V 7 bases short and J 8 bases short, with 17 bases between. Germline V lookup: CDR1 MDHEN, CDR2 SYDVKM. The CDR3 is 13 amino acids. The CDR3 bases are TGTGCCAGCATTTCTCCGGGCTCGGGGGGCTACACCTTC. Amino acids: CASISPGSGGYTF.

The CDR3 loop reads CASTTTANYGYTF. Here the CDR3 DNA reads TGTGCCAGTACCACGACAGCTAACTATGGCTACACCTTC. The rearrangement links TRBV19 to TRBJ1-2, with D perhaps TRBD1 (5 bases). CDR3 length: 13 amino acids. The ends were cut back, 7 bases at V and 0 bases at J, with 9 bases in the middle. Germline V CDR1 and CDR2: LNHDA, SQIVND (reference sequence).

This sequence joins TRBV6-2 or TRBV6-3 and TRBJ2-7, with 8 bases fitting TRBD2. The germline CDR1 and CDR2 sequences are MNHEY and SVGEGT. V was pared by 4 bases and J by 2 bases, with 7 bases of the junction left unmatched. This CDR3 spans 15 amino acids. The CDR3, as DNA: TGTGCCAGCAGTTCATCGACTAGCGCCACCTACGAGCAGTACTTC. It specifies CASSSSTSATYEQYF.

The CDR3 DNA reads as TGTGCCAGCAGCTCCGGGACAGGGCCTAATGAGCAGTTCTTC. Amino acid sequence: CASSSGTGPNEQFF. The J gene is TRBJ2-1, the V gene TRBV6-5; the match to TRBD1 covers 9 bases. J gave up 7 bases and V 6 bases, and 7 bases lay outside the gene matches. CDR3 length: 14 residues. Germline loops: CDR1 MNHEY, CDR2 SVGAGI.

The rearrangement links TRBV3-1 (or the pseudogene TRBV3-2) to TRBJ2-7; D gene ambiguous. The CDR3 is 13 amino acids. Trimming took off 3 bases at V and 6 bases at J, with 12 bases between the two ends. Germline V gene data show CDR1 as LGHDT and CDR2 as YNNKEL (reference sequence). The CDR3 loop is CASSQGLVSEQYF. The DNA for the CDR3 is TGTGCCAGCAGCCAGGGATTAGTAAGCGAGCAGTACTTC.

The V call is TRBV6-5, the J call TRBJ2-7, with 8 bases aligning to TRBD2. The CDR3 contains 14 residues. Germline CDR1 reads MNHEY; CDR2 reads SVGAGI. V lost 5 bases to trimming and J lost 0 bases; unmatched junction nucleotides: 3. DNA for the CDR3: TGTGCCAGCAGTACGGCGGGGGGCTCCTACGAGCAGTACTTC. Its translation: CASSTAGGSYEQYF.

The gene calls are TRBV2 and TRBJ1-6; no definite D call. The germline V gene encodes CDR1 SNHLY and CDR2 FYNNEI. This CDR3 is built from 12 residues. V gave up 4 bases and J gave up 6 bases, with 4 bases separating them. DNA of the CDR3: TGTGCCAGCAGTGGACCTAATTCACCCCTCCACTTT. This codes for CASSGPNSPLHF.

The CDR3 nucleotides read TGTGCCAGCAGTTTCCGGGGCCGGGCTTCACCCCTCCACTTT. The encoded protein is CASSFRGRASPLHF. This chain connects TRBV28 to TRBJ1-6, with D tentatively TRBD1 (5 bases). This CDR3 is built from 14 residues. Germline-derived CDR1 and CDR2 are MDHEN and SYDVKM. Trimming shortened V by 3 bases and J by 9 bases, and 12 bases separated the two germline ends.

This chain connects TRBV3-1 (or the pseudogene TRBV3-2) to TRBJ2-5, with 10 bases aligning to TRBD2. Trimming removed 4 bases from V and 3 bases from J; junction bases left unmatched: 5. The CDR3 contains 15 residues. Per germline, CDR1 LGHDT and CDR2 YNNKEL (reference sequence). CDR3 sequence (DNA): TGTGCCAGCAGCCCCTCCAGCGGGAGGGAAGAGACCCAGTACTTC. Residues: CASSPSSGREETQYF.

V and J are TRBV24-1 and TRBJ2-1, with 8 bases identical to TRBD1. Germline assignment: CDR1 KGHDR and CDR2 SFDVKD. Trimming removed 3 bases from V and 1 base from J; junction bases left unmatched: 4. The CDR3 consists of 16 residues. CDR3 in DNA: TGTGCCACCAGTGATCTTGGGGACAGGTCCTACAATGAGCAGTTCTTC. This encodes CATSDLGDRSYNEQFF.

The genes are TRBV27 and TRBJ1-1; 9 bases fit TRBD1. Unmatched junction bases numbered 4, after V lost 3 bases and J lost 8 bases. Germline values: CDR1 MNHEY, CDR2 SMNVEV (reference sequence). The CDR3 consists of 13 residues. In DNA form, the CDR3 reads TGTGCCAGCAGTTTTAGGGACAGGGTAGAAGCTTTCTTT. Residues: CASSFRDRVEAFF.

The chain is built from TRBV7-3 and TRBJ1-5; D is possibly TRBD1 (5 bases). Germline-derived CDR1 and CDR2 are SGHTA and FQGTGA. The CDR3 has 13 residues. The V end lost 2 bases, the J end lost 7 bases, and 9 bases lay between the germline ends. CDR3: CASSLGSGQPQHF. The DNA for the CDR3 is TGTGCCAGCAGCTTAGGGTCAGGGCAGCCCCAGCATTTT.

This clone was seen more than once but under ten times. V usage is TRBV5-1 and J usage is TRBJ2-3; 7 positions match TRBD1. Germline trimming cut 4 bases from V and 2 bases from J; bases unmatched to any gene: 4. Germline values: CDR1 SGHRS, CDR2 YFSETQ. This CDR3 comprises 14 residues. The CDR3 DNA reads as TGCGCCAGCAGCCCGGGACAGATCACAGATACGCAGTATTTT. It encodes CASSPGQITDTQYF.

This chain uses TRBV5-5 with TRBJ1-2; D uncertain. CDR3 length equals 15 residues. The germline gives CDR1 SGHKS, CDR2 YYEKEE (reference sequence). The V end was cut by 4 bases, the J end by 0 bases, with 13 bases between. The CDR3 DNA sequence: TGTGCCAGCAGCCTGGACGGACCTTCTAACTATGGCTACACCTTC. Protein: CASSLDGPSNYGYTF.

The chain has TRBV3-1 (or the pseudogene TRBV3-2) and TRBJ1-5; D might be TRBD1 (6 bases). Germline lookup yields CDR1 LGHDT and CDR2 YNNKEL (reference sequence). The CDR3 runs 17 residues. Between the trimmed V and J ends, which lost 1 base and 0 bases, there was a span of 13 bases. CDR3 residues: CASSQGRGGYSNQPQHF. The CDR3 nucleotides read TGTGCCAGCAGCCAAGGGAGGGGGGGGTATAGCAATCAGCCCCAGCATTTT.

Comments on this clone: This sample includes further DNA sequences coding for the same CDR3. This sequence joins TRBV29-1 and TRBJ1-5, with 7 bases identical to TRBD1. Trimming cost V 4 bases and J 4 bases; bases outside gene matches: 4. Germline lookup yields CDR1 SQVTM and CDR2 ANQGSEA. The CDR3 is 13 residues long. CDR3: CSVGQGRNQPQHF. CDR3 coding DNA: TGCAGCGTTGGACAGGGCCGGAATCAGCCCCAGCATTTT.

The genes are TRBV18 and TRBJ1-1; D is perhaps TRBD1 (5 bases). The CDR3 has 16 residues. The V and J ends lost 6 bases and 2 bases respectively, with 19 bases between them. CDR1 is KGHSH and CDR2 is LQKENI in the germline V gene. In DNA, the CDR3 is TGTGCCAGCTCCCTCTGGGCCGACAGCGGTAACACTGAAGCTTTCTTT. This encodes CASSLWADSGNTEAFF.

The chain combines TRBV19 with TRBJ2-7; no firm D call. The CDR3 is made up of 11 amino acids. Germline V gives CDR1 LNHDA, CDR2 SQIVND (reference sequence). V lost 1 base to trimming and J lost 5 bases, with 3 bases between them. DNA for the CDR3: TGTGCCAGTAGTATAGCAAACGAGCAGTACTTC. Translating gives CASSIANEQYF.

This chain connects TRBV6-5 to TRBJ2-7, with TRBD1 matching over 9 bases. The CDR3 has 13 residues. The V segment lost 8 bases and the J segment 6 bases; nucleotides outside the gene matches: 8. CDR1 and CDR2 from the germline V gene are MNHEY and SVGAGI. CDR3 nucleotides: TGTGCCAGCCGGGACAGGGAGGTTCGCGAGCAGTACTTC. This encodes CASRDREVREQYF.

The chain uses TRBV5-1 and TRBJ2-1; 9 nucleotides match TRBD2. The trim removed 5 bases at V and 8 bases at J, leaving 11 bases unmatched. CDR1 and CDR2 from the germline V gene are SGHRS and YFSETQ. This CDR3 is 15 amino acids long. CDR3 bases: TGCGCCAGCAGGGGTCTAGCGGGAATTACCTATGAGCAGTTCTTC. It encodes CASRGLAGITYEQFF.

The chain carries TRBV7-9 and TRBJ2-1; 10 nucleotides align to TRBD2. With 5 bases clipped from V and 10 bases from J, the junction kept 8 bases outside the gene matches. CDR3 length: 14 amino acids. The germline V gene encodes CDR1 SEHNR and CDR2 FQNEAQ (reference sequence). The CDR3 loop is CASSPSLAGGEQFF. As DNA, the CDR3 is TGTGCCAGCAGCCCTAGTTTAGCGGGAGGCGAGCAGTTCTTC.

This clone was picked up one time. The rearrangement links TRBV6-5 to TRBJ2-3; D ambiguous. The CDR3 length is 14 residues. Germline loops: CDR1 MNHEY, CDR2 SVGAGI. Trimming removed 2 bases from V and 4 bases from J, with 10 bases in between. CDR3 DNA: TGTGCCAGCAGTTACACTTACACCGCAGATACGCAGTATTTT. It translates to CASSYTYTADTQYF.

V and J are TRBV6-5 and TRBJ2-7; 8 positions match TRBD1. With V trimmed by 2 bases and J by 9 bases, 6 bases remained unmatched. From germline, CDR1 is MNHEY and CDR2 SVGAGI. The CDR3 has 13 amino acids. This chain's CDR3 is CASSYLDRGRQYF. The CDR3 region has the DNA TGTGCCAGCAGTTACCTCGACAGGGGTAGGCAGTACTTC.

The gene calls are TRBV30 and TRBJ2-3, with TRBD2 matching 9 bases. V trimming: 1 base; J trimming: 1 base; junction bases outside the gene matches: 3. Per the germline V gene, CDR1 is GTSNPN and CDR2 is SVGIG (reference sequence). The CDR3 is made up of 15 amino acids. The CDR3: CAWSALAGGTDTQYF. CDR3 sequence (DNA): TGTGCCTGGAGTGCACTAGCGGGCGGCACAGATACGCAGTATTTT.

This clone was detected only a few times. The rearrangement uses TRBV25-1 and TRBJ1-4; weak D call: TRBD1 (6 bases). Deletions cut 1 base from V and 4 bases from J, with 10 bases between. The CDR3 spans 15 residues. The germline gives CDR1 MGHDK, CDR2 SYGVNS. CDR3 sequence (DNA): TGTGCCAGCAGTGAATCGGGGGGGCATAATGAAAAACTGTTTTTT. It specifies CASSESGGHNEKLFF.

The chain uses TRBV10-1 and TRBJ2-1; 7 bases are a match to TRBD2. The CDR3 is 15 amino acids. Trimming took 2 bases from V and 6 from J; bases not matched to a gene: 7. Per germline, CDR1 WNHNN and CDR2 SYGVQD (reference sequence). The CDR3 region is CASSERASGLNEQFF. The DNA for the CDR3 is TGCGCCAGCAGTGAGAGGGCTAGCGGACTCAATGAGCAGTTCTTC.